These T cell receptor beta chains were read from a single sample in a study of cytotoxic CD8 clonotypes in ibrutinib-treated CLL. Produced via immunoSEQ multiplex PCR; TCRdb's table is partial and in-frame only. The table shows around 140,000 clones, with 70% to 90% occurring only once. The sequencing here drew on PBMCs, taken after 24 months of ibrutinib treatment. These receptors all come from a human donor with chronic lymphocytic leukemia. The CDR3 runs from the conserved cysteine through the conserved F or W. Each record gives: D gene, V gene, J gene, clone size, CDR3 DNA, CDR3 protein. The D gene is left open where the match is weak. Only some rows state a clone size, as once, few, many or a class for expanded clones.

D gene: TRBD1; V gene: TRBV19; J gene: TRBJ1-5; clone size: -; CDR3 DNA: TGTGCCAGTAGTACAGGACAGGGGCGAAGCAATCAGCCCCAGCATTTT; CDR3 protein: CASSTGQGRSNQPQHF
D gene: -; V gene: TRBV19; J gene: TRBJ1-2; clone size: -; CDR3 DNA: TGTGCCAGTAACCGTGGACCGCGCTATGGCTACACCTTC; CDR3 protein: CASNRGPRYGYTF
D gene: -; V gene: TRBV21-1; J gene: TRBJ2-2; clone size: -; CDR3 DNA: TGTGCCAAACAAACACCGGGACACTCGAACACCGGGGAGCTGTTTTTT; CDR3 protein: CAKQTPGHSNTGELFF
D gene: TRBD1; V gene: TRBV19; J gene: TRBJ1-5; clone size: few; CDR3 DNA: TGTGCCAGTAGGACAGGGAGTCAGCCCCAGCATTTT; CDR3 protein: CASRTGSQPQHF
D gene: -; V gene: TRBV7-9; J gene: TRBJ1-3; clone size: once; CDR3 DNA: TGTGCCAGCAGTAACAGCCCCGCTGGAAACACCATATATTTT; CDR3 protein: CASSNSPAGNTIYF
D gene: -; V gene: TRBV7-6; J gene: TRBJ2-2; clone size: -; CDR3 DNA: TGTGCCAGCAGCTTAGAAGCCGGGGAGCTGTTTTTT; CDR3 protein: CASSLEAGELFF
D gene: -; V gene: TRBV5-5; J gene: TRBJ1-2; clone size: once; CDR3 DNA: TGTGCCAGCAGCTTGCCGGGACTTAACTATGGCTACACCTTC; CDR3 protein: CASSLPGLNYGYTF
D gene: -; V gene: TRBV2; J gene: TRBJ2-2; clone size: -; CDR3 DNA: TGTGCCAGCAGGGGAGTAGCACCCAACACCGGGGAGCTGTTTTTT; CDR3 protein: CASRGVAPNTGELFF
D gene: -; V gene: TRBV19; J gene: TRBJ1-2; clone size: -; CDR3 DNA: TGTGCCAGTAGCCTTAAGGCTAACTATGGCTACACCTTC; CDR3 protein: CASSLKANYGYTF
D gene: TRBD1; V gene: TRBV6-1; J gene: TRBJ1-2; clone size: -; CDR3 DNA: TGTGCCAGCATGGACTCGGGACAGACTATATATGGCTACACCTTC; CDR3 protein: CASMDSGQTIYGYTF
D gene: -; V gene: TRBV2; J gene: TRBJ1-2; clone size: -; CDR3 DNA: TGTGCCAGCAGCCCTAGGGGTGGGAATGGCGGCTACACCTTC; CDR3 protein: CASSPRGGNGGYTF
D gene: -; V gene: TRBV19; J gene: TRBJ1-1; clone size: -; CDR3 DNA: TGTGCCAGTCTTGGGGGCGCGATCACTGAAGCTTTCTTT; CDR3 protein: CASLGGAITEAFF
D gene: -; V gene: TRBV28; J gene: TRBJ1-2; clone size: -; CDR3 DNA: TGTGCCAGCAGCCTGACAGACTCTAACTATGGCTACACCTTC; CDR3 protein: CASSLTDSNYGYTF
D gene: -; V gene: TRBV6-1; J gene: TRBJ1-1; clone size: -; CDR3 DNA: TGTGCCAGCAGAGGACAGCCCTTCTTTGAAGCTTTCTTT; CDR3 protein: CASRGQPFFEAFF
D gene: TRBD1; V gene: TRBV14; J gene: TRBJ2-7; clone size: -; CDR3 DNA: TGTGCCAGCAGCCGAGAGGGGGCCGAGCAGTACTTC; CDR3 protein: CASSREGAEQYF
D gene: TRBD2; V gene: TRBV5-1; J gene: TRBJ2-3; clone size: -; CDR3 DNA: TGCGCCAGCAGCAACGGACTAGCGGGGGCCTCTGGAGATACGCAGTATTTT; CDR3 protein: CASSNGLAGASGDTQYF
D gene: TRBD1; V gene: TRBV5-1; J gene: TRBJ1-1; clone size: once; CDR3 DNA: TGCGCCAGCAGCGGGGAGGGACAGTACACTGAAGCTTTCTTT; CDR3 protein: CASSGEGQYTEAFF
D gene: TRBD1; V gene: TRBV7-9; J gene: TRBJ1-4; clone size: -; CDR3 DNA: TGTGCCAGCAGCTCCGGGACAGAAGAAACTAATGAAAAACTGTTTTTT; CDR3 protein: CASSSGTEETNEKLFF
D gene: -; V gene: TRBV28; J gene: TRBJ2-7; clone size: -; CDR3 DNA: TGTGCCAGCGGATCCGGGACATTCTACGAGCAGTACTTC; CDR3 protein: CASGSGTFYEQYF
D gene: TRBD1; V gene: TRBV30; J gene: TRBJ1-1; clone size: -; CDR3 DNA: TGTGCCTGGAAACTTCCCGGGACAGGGTTTCAAGAAGCTTTCTTT; CDR3 protein: CAWKLPGTGFQEAFF
D gene: TRBD2; V gene: TRBV19; J gene: TRBJ2-5; clone size: -; CDR3 DNA: TGTGCCAGTAGTCCCCGAGTCAGCGGGGGAGAGACCCAGTACTTC; CDR3 protein: CASSPRVSGGETQYF
D gene: -; V gene: TRBV27; J gene: TRBJ2-3; clone size: -; CDR3 DNA: TGTGCCAGCAGTTTGGACTATAGCACAGATACGCAGTATTTT; CDR3 protein: CASSLDYSTDTQYF
D gene: -; V gene: TRBV30; J gene: TRBJ1-5; clone size: once; CDR3 DNA: TGTGCCTGGAGTGTCAGGGGCAGTCAGCCCCAGCATTTT; CDR3 protein: CAWSVRGSQPQHF
D gene: -; V gene: TRBV27; J gene: TRBJ2-3; clone size: -; CDR3 DNA: TGTGCCAGCAGTTTAATGGCCGGCGCAGATACGCAGTATTTT; CDR3 protein: CASSLMAGADTQYF